This T cell receptor beta chain was obtained from a study of tumor-infiltrating lymphocytes in oesophageal squamous cell carcinoma. Per the germline V gene, CDR1 is GTSNPN and CDR2 is SVGIG (reference sequence). The CDR3 spans 17 residues. MiXCR, run by TCRdb on the PCR reads, gives a single entry per CDR3 protein. This table holds 8,500 to 14,000 distinct CDR3 sequences, less than 70% found once. The genes are TRBV30 and TRBJ2-5; 12 nucleotides align to TRBD2. The DNA matches TRBJ2-1 better at its end, which makes the J call doubtful. The TCR sequence derives from a male donor with esophageal squamous cell carcinoma. Sequenced: esophageal tumor tissue. DNA of the CDR3: TGTGCCTGGAGTCTGCGGACTAGCGGGGCCACCTACAATGAGCAGTTCTTC. Its protein is CAWSLRTSGATYNEQFF.